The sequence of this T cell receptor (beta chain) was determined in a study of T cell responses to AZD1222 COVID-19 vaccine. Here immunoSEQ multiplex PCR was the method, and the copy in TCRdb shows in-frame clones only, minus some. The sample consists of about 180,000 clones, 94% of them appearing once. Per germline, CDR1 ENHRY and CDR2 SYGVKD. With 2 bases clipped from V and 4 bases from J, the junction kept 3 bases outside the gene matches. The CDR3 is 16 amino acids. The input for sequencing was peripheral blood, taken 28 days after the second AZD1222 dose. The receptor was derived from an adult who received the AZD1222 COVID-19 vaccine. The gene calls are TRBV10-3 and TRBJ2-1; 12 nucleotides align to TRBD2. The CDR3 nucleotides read TGTGCCATCAGTGAGACTAGCGGGGGGACTTACAATGAGCAGTTCTTC. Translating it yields CAISETSGGTYNEQFF.